The 27 T cell receptor beta chains in this list originate from one sample, sequenced in a study of early T cells in non-severe SARS-CoV-2 infection. TCRdb reanalysed the 5' RACE reads using MiXCR and keeps one entry per CDR3 protein. The table includes 57,000 or so distinct CDR3 sequences, 5.5% to 6.5% detected once. The specimen sequenced was whole blood. The receptors originated from an adult who was a healthcare worker with PCR-confirmed SARS-CoV-2 infection or an uninfected control (not recorded which).

The sample holds many counts of this clonotype. The chain combines TRBV12-3 or TRBV12-4 with TRBJ2-5, with D unclear. The CDR3 runs 13 residues. The V and J ends lost 4 bases and 1 base respectively, with 7 bases between them. CDR3 region: CASSYRPQETQYF. In DNA, the CDR3 is TGTGCCAGCAGTTACCGACCCCAAGAGACCCAGTACTTC.

This clonotype was seen a few times. The chain recombines TRBV29-1 with TRBJ1-1; weak D call: TRBD1 (6 bases). CDR3 length: 14 amino acids. The V gene's germline CDR1 is SQVTM and CDR2 ANQGSEA. The ends were cut back, 5 bases at V and 4 bases at J, with 17 bases in the middle. This CDR3 reads CSVLPGTIGTEAFF. The CDR3 bases are TGCAGCGTTCTTCCCGGGACAATCGGCACTGAAGCTTTCTTT.

The sample holds many counts of this clonotype. The rearrangement uses TRBV3-1 and TRBJ2-2; the D is unclear. Deletions cut 0 bases from V and 5 bases from J, with 13 bases between. The germline V gene encodes CDR1 LGHDT and CDR2 YNNKEL (reference sequence). This CDR3 contains 16 residues. This CDR3 reads CASSQEQTSSTGELFF. The CDR3 nucleotides are TGTGCCAGCAGCCAAGAACAAACGAGCTCTACCGGGGAGCTGTTTTTT.

This chain joins TRBV7-2 and TRBJ2-5, with no clear D. V was pared by 3 bases and J by 2 bases, with 4 bases between. Germline CDR1 SGHTA, CDR2 FQGNSA. The CDR3 runs 12 residues. The CDR3 here is CASSLRQETQYF. The CDR3 DNA reads TGTGCCAGCAGCTTGAGGCAAGAGACCCAGTACTTC.

This clonotype came up a few times. This rearrangement joins TRBV12-3 or TRBV12-4 to TRBJ2-1, with TRBD1 matching 9 bases. Trimming took 6 bases from V and 8 from J; bases not matched to a gene: 8. This CDR3 comprises 14 residues. CDR3 DNA sequence: TGTGCCAGCAGGATGGACAGGGGCAGACATGAGCAGTTCTTC. This gives the protein CASRMDRGRHEQFF.

This clonotype has only a few counts. The rearrangement links TRBV5-6 to TRBJ1-1; D gene unclear. This CDR3 is built from 12 residues. Germline V CDR1 and CDR2: SGHDT, YYEEEE. V dropped 4 bases and J dropped 6 bases, with 10 bases sitting between them. In nucleotides, the CDR3 is TGTGCCAGCAGCGGGATGGACGCTGAAGCTTTCTTT. Its protein is CASSGMDAEAFF.

Ten or more counts support this clonotype. A read error may produce the germline difference seen at one junction end. This chain connects TRBV7-7 to TRBJ2-5; TRBD1 matches 7 bases. Germline CDR1 SSHAT, CDR2 FNYEAQ (reference sequence). This CDR3 is 15 amino acids long. CDR3: CASSFGRGYQETQYF. DNA of the CDR3: TGTGCTAGCAGCTTTGGCAGGGGGTATCAAGAGACCCAGTACTTC.

The chain employs TRBV24-1 and TRBJ2-3, with 14 bases aligning to TRBD2. Germline V CDR1 and CDR2: KGHDR, SFDVKD. The CDR3 is 17 amino acids. Unmatched junction bases numbered 5, after V lost 3 bases and J lost 4 bases. CDR3 coding DNA: TGTGCCACCAGTGATGGGACTAGCGGGAGTCCCCCAGATACGCAGTATTTT. Its translation: CATSDGTSGSPPDTQYF.

This clonotype was counted many times. This chain connects TRBV18 to TRBJ1-1; D might be TRBD1 (6 bases). The CDR3 has 16 residues. V lost 6 bases to trimming and J lost 4 bases, with 21 bases between them. The V gene's germline CDR1 is KGHSH and CDR2 LQKENI. The CDR3 spells CASSEQGSRFGTEAFF. The CDR3 nucleotides are TGTGCCAGCTCGGAGCAGGGGTCAAGATTCGGCACTGAAGCTTTCTTT.

This clonotype was recorded many times. The chain is built from TRBV5-1 and TRBJ2-5; no clear D. Looked up from germline, CDR1 is SGHRS and CDR2 is YFSETQ. Deletions cut 2 bases from V and 2 bases from J, with 10 bases between. The CDR3 loop spans 14 amino acids. CDR3 amino acids: CASSLNNPQETQYF. CDR3 DNA sequence: TGCGCCAGCAGCTTAAACAACCCGCAAGAGACCCAGTACTTC.

V gene TRBV2 combines with J gene TRBJ2-1, with TRBD1 matching over 7 bases. Germline CDR1 is SNHLY and CDR2 is FYNNEI. The CDR3 is 11 amino acids. V was pared by 8 bases and J by 9 bases, with 4 bases of the junction left unmatched. The CDR3 here is CASYRGAEQFF. CDR3 DNA: TGTGCCAGCTACAGGGGAGCTGAGCAGTTCTTC.

This rearrangement joins TRBV9 to TRBJ2-5; 7 bases are a match to TRBD2. CDR1 and CDR2 from the germline V gene are SGDLS and YYNGEE. CDR3 length: 16 amino acids. Losses at the gene ends were 0 bases for V and 4 bases for J; bases not matched to a gene: 9. CDR3 in DNA: TGTGCCAGCAGCGTAGGGACTAGGCTATATTCAGAGACCCAGTACTTC. This encodes CASSVGTRLYSETQYF.

This clonotype appeared many times. CDR3: CAISEPGVEQYF. CDR3 sequence (DNA): TGTGCCATCAGTGAGCCGGGTGTGGAGCAGTACTTC. J is TRBJ2-7 and V is TRBV10-3; no definite D call. The V gene's germline CDR1 is ENHRY and CDR2 SYGVKD. The germline V and J ends were trimmed by 2 bases and 7 bases, with 9 bases remaining between them. The CDR3 consists of 12 residues.

In this sample, this clonotype turned up many times. The V gene is TRBV18, the J gene TRBJ2-3; 10 nucleotides align to TRBD2. This CDR3 spans 17 amino acids. V shed 0 bases and J 6 bases; nucleotides not matched to a gene: 9. Germline CDR1 and CDR2: KGHSH and LQKENI. The CDR3 protein is CASSPPWLAGDGDTQYF. Written as DNA, the CDR3 is TGTGCCAGCTCACCACCGTGGCTAGCGGGAGATGGTGATACGCAGTATTTT.

This clonotype appeared a few times. The chain joins TRBV7-9 to TRBJ1-4; D is unclear. The CDR3 contains 13 residues. The germline V and J ends were trimmed by 8 bases and 8 bases, with 15 bases remaining between them. In germline, CDR1 is SEHNR, CDR2 FQNEAQ (reference sequence). The DNA for the CDR3 is TGTGCCAGCGACAACGGCGCCGGAGAAAAACTGTTTTTT. Translating gives CASDNGAGEKLFF.

This clonotype was recorded at least ten times. The J gene is TRBJ2-1, the V gene TRBV5-1; TRBD1 matches 8 bases. Trimming took 5 bases from V and 9 from J; bases not matched to a gene: 16. Per the germline V gene, CDR1 is SGHRS and CDR2 is YFSETQ. The CDR3 has 16 amino acids. The CDR3 region is CASRDRASRGPIEQFF. The CDR3 DNA reads as TGCGCCAGCAGGGACAGGGCCTCCCGGGGACCTATTGAGCAGTTCTTC.

This clonotype was counted a few times. The chain employs TRBV5-4 and TRBJ2-1; TRBD1 aligns across 7 bases. The CDR3 loop spans 15 amino acids. The V gene end was trimmed by 0 bases and the J gene end by 9 bases; junction bases not matched to a gene: 9. The germline V gene encodes CDR1 SGHNT and CDR2 YYREEE (reference sequence). The CDR3 spells CASSLVGRGFAEQFF. The CDR3 bases are TGTGCCAGCAGCTTGGTAGGCAGGGGGTTCGCTGAGCAGTTCTTC. Using reference TRBV5-4 and TRBJ2-1 for the parts outside the CDR3, the full variable domain is ETGVTQSPTHLIKTRGQQVTLRCSSQSGHNTVSWYQQALGQGPQFIFQYYREEENGRGNFPPRFSGLQFPNYSSELNVNALELDDSALYLCASSLVGRGFAEQFFGPGTRLTVL.

In its sample, this clonotype was seen many times. This chain uses TRBV10-1 with TRBJ2-1; D tentatively reads TRBD1 or TRBD2 (6 bases each). Germline values: CDR1 WNHNN, CDR2 SYGVQD (reference sequence). Trimming removed 7 bases from V and 9 bases from J, with 16 bases in between. CDR3 length: 13 amino acids. The CDR3 protein is CASTRQQGGEQFF. The CDR3 DNA follows: TGCGCCAGCACCCGCCAACAGGGAGGTGAGCAGTTCTTC.

A few counts support this clonotype. The rearrangement joins TRBV20-1 to TRBJ2-5; 11 nucleotides align to TRBD1. CDR3 length: 15 amino acids. The trim removed 5 bases at V and 5 bases at J, leaving 10 bases unmatched. CDR1 DFQATT and CDR2 SNEGSKA come from the germline V gene (reference sequence). The CDR3 spells CSAPSDRGHGETQYF. CDR3 bases: TGCAGTGCTCCCTCGGACAGGGGGCATGGGGAGACCCAGTACTTC.

This clonotype has more than one count but fewer than ten. The V gene is TRBV2, the J gene TRBJ2-1; TRBD2 aligns across 8 bases. This CDR3 has 17 amino acids. V lost 1 base, J lost 9 bases, and 14 bases stayed unmatched. Germline CDR1 is SNHLY and CDR2 is FYNNEI. The CDR3 is CASSEGSWTSPPPEQFF. The DNA for the CDR3 is TGTGCCAGCAGTGAAGGTTCCTGGACTAGCCCCCCCCCTGAGCAGTTCTTC.

This clonotype was counted ten times or more. The V call is TRBV18, the J call TRBJ2-1; no definite D call. Trimming took 3 bases from V and 2 from J, leaving 11 bases between them. The CDR3 loop spans 15 amino acids. Germline V gene sequence: CDR1 KGHSH, CDR2 LQKENI. CDR3 sequence: CASSPSRVPYNEQFF. CDR3 sequence (DNA): TGTGCCAGCTCACCCTCTCGGGTTCCCTACAATGAGCAGTTCTTC.

This clonotype was seen more than once but under ten times. The chain recombines TRBV20-1 with TRBJ1-3, with 8 bases lining up with TRBD1. CDR1 is DFQATT and CDR2 is SNEGSKA in the germline V gene (reference sequence). The V and J ends lost 3 bases and 8 bases, in that order; junction bases with no gene match: 9. This CDR3 spans 14 amino acids. The CDR3 DNA reads as TGCAGTGCTAGGGACAGGGCCCGTGGGTACACCATATATTTT. Translated, it gives CSARDRARGYTIYF.

This clonotype occurred many times. The genes are TRBV27 and TRBJ1-2; TRBD1 agrees at 7 bases. CDR3 size: 15 residues. J lost 6 bases, V lost 5 bases, and 12 bases had no gene match. Germline V gene lookup returns CDR1 MNHEY and CDR2 SMNVEV (reference sequence). The CDR3 spells CASSRSTGFGHGYTF. The CDR3 region has the DNA TGTGCCAGCAGTCGCTCGACAGGGTTTGGTCATGGCTACACCTTC.

This clonotype was found many times. This chain connects TRBV20-1 to TRBJ2-2; 7 nucleotides match TRBD1. This CDR3 region has 14 residues. V shed 5 bases, J shed 4 bases, and the junction held 7 bases outside the gene matches. Germline V gene sequence: CDR1 DFQATT, CDR2 SNEGSKA (reference sequence). Here the CDR3 reads CSALMTGSTGELFF. Written as DNA, the CDR3 is TGCAGTGCTCTTATGACAGGGAGCACCGGGGAGCTGTTTTTT.

The chain joins TRBV7-9 to TRBJ2-1, with a possible D match to TRBD1 (5 bases). CDR1 is SEHNR, CDR2 FQNEAQ, per germline (reference sequence). CDR3 length equals 17 residues. With 1 base removed from V and 3 bases from J, the gap between germline ends came to 16 bases. The DNA of the CDR3 is TGTGCCAGCAGCTTAGTTCGGCCAGGACACAACTACAATGAGCAGTTCTTC. Protein product: CASSLVRPGHNYNEQFF.

This clonotype was observed at least ten times. The chain carries TRBV6-1 and TRBJ2-1, with 7 bases lining up with TRBD2. The ends lost 5 bases at V and 9 bases at J; junction bases unmatched: 10. Per the germline V gene, CDR1 is MNHNS and CDR2 is SASEGT. This CDR3 spans 14 amino acids. CDR3 sequence reads: CASSPDRPGGEQFF. Written as DNA, the CDR3 is TGTGCCAGCAGTCCGGATAGGCCGGGGGGTGAGCAGTTCTTC.

This clonotype showed up many times. The chain links TRBV7-9 to TRBJ2-1; tentative D call: TRBD2 (5 bases). The V gene's germline CDR1 is SEHNR and CDR2 FQNEAQ (reference sequence). The CDR3 loop spans 15 amino acids. V dropped 3 bases and J dropped 0 bases, with 9 bases sitting between them. The CDR3 bases are TGTGCCAGCAGCTTTCTTACTAGCTCCTACAATGAGCAGTTCTTC. It is translated as CASSFLTSSYNEQFF.